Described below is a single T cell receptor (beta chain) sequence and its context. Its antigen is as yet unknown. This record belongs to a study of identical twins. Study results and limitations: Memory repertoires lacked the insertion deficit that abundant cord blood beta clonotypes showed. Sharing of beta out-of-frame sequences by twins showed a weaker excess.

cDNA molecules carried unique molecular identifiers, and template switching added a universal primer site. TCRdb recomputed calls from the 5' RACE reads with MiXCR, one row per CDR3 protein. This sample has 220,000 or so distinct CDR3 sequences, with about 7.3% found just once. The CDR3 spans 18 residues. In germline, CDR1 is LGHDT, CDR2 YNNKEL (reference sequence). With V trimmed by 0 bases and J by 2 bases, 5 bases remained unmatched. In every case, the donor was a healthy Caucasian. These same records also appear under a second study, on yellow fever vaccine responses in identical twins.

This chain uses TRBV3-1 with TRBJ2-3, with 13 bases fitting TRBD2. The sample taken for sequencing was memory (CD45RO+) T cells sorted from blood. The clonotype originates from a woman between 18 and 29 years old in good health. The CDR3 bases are TGTGCCAGCAGCCAAGAAACTGGACTAGCGGGGGTCACAGATACGCAGTATTTT. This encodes CASSQETGLAGVTDTQYF.